A single sample gave rise to the 32 T cell receptor beta chains below, sequenced in a study of blood T cell repertoires in COVID-19. Some clones are missing from TCRdb's copy, which holds only in-frame ones; the method was immunoSEQ multiplex PCR. The sample contains approximately 190,000 clones, 70% to 85% of which appear only once. Sequencing was performed on peripheral blood. These receptors were taken from a woman in her 30s with acute or convalescent COVID-19.

V usage is TRBV19 and J usage is TRBJ2-1; 7 nucleotides align to TRBD1. The germline V gene encodes CDR1 LNHDA and CDR2 SQIVND (reference sequence). J was trimmed by 7 bases and V by 5 bases; bases with no gene match: 5. The CDR3 is 13 amino acids. CDR3 in amino acids: CASSGLQGNEQFF. As DNA, the CDR3 is TGTGCCAGTAGTGGATTACAGGGGAATGAGCAGTTCTTC.

The chain carries TRBV5-1 and TRBJ1-2; 9 nucleotides agree with TRBD1. CDR3 length: 15 amino acids. The germline V gene encodes CDR1 SGHRS and CDR2 YFSETQ. With 3 bases clipped from V and 5 bases from J, the junction kept 8 bases outside the gene matches. The CDR3, as DNA: TGCGCCAGCAGCTCCAAACAGGGGGCTGGTTATGGCTACACCTTC. Its translation: CASSSKQGAGYGYTF.

The chain links TRBV28 to TRBJ2-1; possibly TRBD2 for D (6 bases). The CDR3 has 15 residues. V was clipped by 9 bases and J by 4 bases, with 19 bases between them. CDR1 and CDR2 from the germline V gene are MDHEN and SYDVKM. CDR3 amino acids: CASEDGTALYNEQFF. CDR3 DNA sequence: TGTGCCAGTGAAGACGGGACTGCCCTATACAATGAGCAGTTCTTC.

The V call is TRBV7-8, the J call TRBJ1-1; D gene uncertain. Germline values: CDR1 SGHVS, CDR2 FQNEAQ. The CDR3 runs 16 residues. Deletions cut 1 base from V and 2 bases from J, with 14 bases between. The CDR3 nucleotides read TGTGCCAGCAGCTTAGGAGGGCCGTATAGAAACACTGAAGCTTTCTTT. Translation gives CASSLGGPYRNTEAFF.

Worth noting for this clone: The junction departs from the called germline gene at one end, perhaps through a read error. The V gene is TRBV7-2, the J gene TRBJ2-7; 9 bases map to TRBD1. CDR1 and CDR2 from the germline V gene are SGHTA and FQGNSA. The CDR3 length is 12 residues. This CDR3 is CASSGTGYGQYF. CDR3 bases: TGTGCCAGCAGCGGGACAGGGTACGGGCAGTACTTC. The variable domain in full, completed from reference TRBV7-2 and TRBJ2-7, reads GAGVSQSPSNKVTEKGKDVELRCDPISGHTALYWYRQSLGQGLEFLIYFQGNSAPDKSGLPSDRFSAERTGGSVSTLTIQRTQQEDSAVYLCASSGTGYGQYFGPGTRLTVT.

J is TRBJ1-2 and V is TRBV5-1; 7 bases match TRBD1. The CDR3 is 16 residues long. The germline V gene has CDR1 SGHRS and CDR2 YFSETQ. V was pared by 2 bases and J by 8 bases, with 15 bases of the junction left unmatched. The CDR3 protein is CASSFGHTGALGGYTF. CDR3 bases: TGCGCCAGCAGCTTCGGACACACAGGGGCTCTAGGGGGCTACACCTTC.

This clone was observed a single time. The chain recombines TRBV7-9 with TRBJ2-6; possible D gene TRBD2, 5 bases. V lost 8 bases, J lost 1 base, and 24 bases lay in between. Germline CDR1 and CDR2: SEHNR and FQNEAQ (reference sequence). The CDR3 is 19 residues long. CDR3 amino acids: CASAKLTAQAASGANVLTF. The CDR3, as DNA: TGTGCCAGCGCGAAACTGACGGCTCAAGCGGCGTCTGGGGCCAACGTCCTGACTTTC. The complete variable domain, with remaining parts taken from reference TRBV7-9 and TRBJ2-6, reads DTGVSQNPRHKITKRGQNVTFRCDPISEHNRLYWYRQTLGQGPEFLTYFQNEAQLEKSRLLSDRFSAERPKGSFSTLEIQRTEQGDSAMYLCASAKLTAQAASGANVLTFGAGSRLTVL.

The sample holds a few counts of this clone. The V call is TRBV7-2, the J call TRBJ1-6; D gene ambiguous. Trimming took off 5 bases at V and 2 bases at J, with 10 bases between the two ends. Germline CDR1 is SGHTA and CDR2 is FQGNSA. The CDR3 sequence is 15 residues long. The CDR3 bases are TGTGCCAGCAGCCCCCCGGGTGCCTATAATTCACCCCTCCACTTT. Protein: CASSPPGAYNSPLHF. Looking up the rest from reference TRBV7-2 and TRBJ1-6 gives the full variable domain: GAGVSQSPSNKVTEKGKDVELRCDPISGHTALYWYRQSLGQGLEFLIYFQGNSAPDKSGLPSDRFSAERTGGSVSTLTIQRTQQEDSAVYLCASSPPGAYNSPLHFGNGTRLTVT.

V is TRBV6-1 and J is TRBJ2-7, with D possibly matching TRBD1 (6 bases). The CDR3 sequence is 13 residues long. Looked up from germline, CDR1 is MNHNS and CDR2 is SASEGT. Trimming stripped 1 base from V and 7 bases from J, with 11 bases between. Here the CDR3 DNA reads TGTGCCAGCAGTGAAGAGCCCCAGGGGGAGCAGTACTTC. This gives the protein CASSEEPQGEQYF.

The chain recombines TRBV6-4 with TRBJ1-1; 8 bases line up with TRBD1. Germline V gene data show CDR1 as MRHNA and CDR2 as SNTAGT. This CDR3 is built from 15 residues. Trimming took 2 bases from V and 10 from J; bases not matched to a gene: 12. CDR3 in amino acids: CASSDDPDRGSSAFF. The CDR3 nucleotides read TGTGCCAGCAGTGACGACCCAGACAGGGGATCATCAGCTTTCTTT.

This chain uses TRBV9 with TRBJ1-2; 10 nucleotides line up with TRBD1. In germline, CDR1 is SGDLS, CDR2 YYNGEE. CDR3 length: 17 amino acids. J was trimmed by 0 bases and V by 3 bases; bases with no gene match: 8. This CDR3 is CASSGRTGGEANYGYTF. CDR3 DNA sequence: TGTGCCAGCAGCGGGAGGACAGGGGGGGAAGCTAACTATGGCTACACCTTC.

This chain links TRBV5-6 with TRBJ2-3; D unclear. Trimming cost V 1 base and J 8 bases, with 20 bases left between them. There are 16 residues in the CDR3. In germline, CDR1 is SGHDT, CDR2 YYEEEE. The CDR3 spells CASSLLRIGFPGTQYF. The CDR3, as DNA: TGTGCCAGCAGCTTGCTGAGGATTGGTTTCCCGGGTACGCAGTATTTT.

The rearrangement joins TRBV5-1 to TRBJ1-5; 8 bases are shared with TRBD1. From germline, CDR1 is SGHRS and CDR2 YFSETQ. The V gene end was trimmed by 0 bases and the J gene end by 7 bases; junction bases not matched to a gene: 6. The CDR3 contains 15 residues. CDR3 loop: CASSLVAGGDQPQHF. CDR3 DNA: TGCGCCAGCAGCTTGGTGGCAGGGGGCGACCAGCCCCAGCATTTT.

The rearrangement links TRBV6-6 to TRBJ1-5; unclear D gene. The V and J ends lost 6 bases and 0 bases respectively, with 12 bases between them. Germline loops: CDR1 MNHNY, CDR2 SVGAGI (reference sequence). The CDR3 extends over 15 amino acids. The CDR3 sequence is CASSQGLLSNQPQHF. As DNA, the CDR3 is TGTGCCAGCAGCCAAGGACTCCTTAGCAATCAGCCCCAGCATTTT.

This sequence joins TRBV3-1 (or the pseudogene TRBV3-2) and TRBJ2-2; 14 bases are a match to TRBD2. The CDR3 consists of 17 residues. After removal of 5 bases from V and 4 bases from J, the junction contained 6 bases not matched to a gene. Germline V CDR1 and CDR2: LGHDT, YNNKEL (reference sequence). Written as DNA, the CDR3 is TGTGCCAGCAGCTTTGGGACTAGCGGGGGCGTCACCGGGGAGCTGTTTTTT. This encodes CASSFGTSGGVTGELFF.

This clone showed up just a few times. The chain couples TRBV28 to TRBJ2-3, with 10 bases aligning to TRBD2. The CDR3 length is 15 residues. Germline assignment: CDR1 MDHEN and CDR2 SYDVKM. V was pared by 7 bases and J by 6 bases, with 10 bases of the junction left unmatched. Here the CDR3 reads CASNLAGVQTDTQYF. CDR3 coding DNA: TGTGCCAGCAATCTAGCGGGGGTTCAAACGGATACGCAGTATTTT.

This sequence joins TRBV28 and TRBJ2-7; 9 nucleotides match TRBD1. The germline CDR1 and CDR2 sequences are MDHEN and SYDVKM. J lost 4 bases, V lost 3 bases, and 4 bases had no gene match. This CDR3 comprises 14 residues. The CDR3 DNA sequence: TGTGCCAGCAGTTTGGGACAGGGAAAATACGAGCAGTACTTC. Amino acids: CASSLGQGKYEQYF.

The V and J genes are TRBV30 and TRBJ1-2; weak D call: TRBD1 (5 bases). Trimming shortened V by 2 bases and J by 7 bases, and 8 bases separated the two germline ends. The germline V gene has CDR1 GTSNPN and CDR2 SVGIG (reference sequence). The CDR3 extends over 11 amino acids. The CDR3 loop is CAWSRRAGYTF. CDR3 sequence (DNA): TGTGCCTGGAGTCGCAGGGCTGGCTACACCTTC.

In this sample, this clone turned up a few times. This chain joins TRBV30 and TRBJ2-7; 7 bases fit TRBD1. Trimming at V came to 4 bases and at J to 3 bases, leaving 6 bases not matched to a gene. The germline V gene encodes CDR1 GTSNPN and CDR2 SVGIG (reference sequence). The CDR3 covers 13 residues. CDR3 protein: CAWTAQGYYEQYF. The CDR3 DNA sequence: TGTGCCTGGACTGCACAGGGGTACTACGAGCAGTACTTC. Complete variable domain (other parts from reference TRBV30 and TRBJ2-7): SQTIHQWPATLVQPVGSPLSLECTVEGTSNPNLYWYRQAAGRGLQLLFYSVGIGQISSEVPQNLSASRPQDRQFILSSKKLLLSDSGFYLCAWTAQGYYEQYFGPGTRLTVT.

The chain carries TRBV19 and TRBJ2-7; 8 bases match TRBD2. The length of the CDR3 is 14 residues. With V trimmed by 7 bases and J by 3 bases, 8 bases remained unmatched. CDR1 is LNHDA and CDR2 is SQIVND in the germline V gene (reference sequence). The CDR3 here is CASTPGGAIYEQYF. CDR3 nucleotides: TGTGCCAGTACTCCGGGGGGGGCCATCTACGAGCAGTACTTC.

The V gene is TRBV5-4, the J gene TRBJ2-1; 9 bases align to TRBD2. The germline CDR1 and CDR2 sequences are SGHNT and YYREEE (reference sequence). The CDR3 totals 15 residues. V dropped 3 bases and J dropped 4; count of bases not matched to a gene: 5. CDR3 bases: TGTGCCAGCAGCTCTCGACTAGCGGATTACAATGAGCAGTTCTTC. Its translation is CASSSRLADYNEQFF.

The chain employs TRBV7-7 and TRBJ2-7, with 8 bases fitting TRBD1. The CDR3 is made up of 13 amino acids. V lost 1 base and J lost 4; bases outside the gene matches: 0. Germline CDR1 reads SSHAT; CDR2 reads FNYEAQ (reference sequence). CDR3 protein: CASSLGTGYEQYF. CDR3 coding DNA: TGTGCCAGCAGCTTAGGGACAGGGTACGAGCAGTACTTC.

The rearrangement links TRBV7-9 to TRBJ2-3, with 9 bases identical to TRBD1. Germline V lookup: CDR1 SEHNR, CDR2 FQNEAQ (reference sequence). V trimming: 5 bases; J trimming: 2 bases; junction bases outside the gene matches: 11. The length of the CDR3 is 17 residues. CDR3 sequence: CASSRGTGLLHTDTQYF. The CDR3 coding sequence is TGTGCCAGCAGCCGCGGGACAGGGTTATTACACACAGATACGCAGTATTTT.

The chain uses TRBV6-5 and TRBJ2-1; D not certain. V lost 5 bases to trimming and J lost 7 bases, with 12 bases between them. The CDR3 runs to 13 residues. Germline values: CDR1 MNHEY, CDR2 SVGAGI. The chain's CDR3 is CASSPFSPNEQFF. The CDR3 bases are TGTGCCAGCAGTCCTTTTAGCCCAAATGAGCAGTTCTTC.

The chain joins TRBV21-1 to TRBJ2-5; TRBD2, the table's D call, was not compared with the DNA. TRBV21-1 is given as a pseudogene. CDR3 length: 15 amino acids. The chain's CDR3 is CASSNSGVHQETQYF. The CDR3 region has the DNA TGTGCCAGCAGCAACAGCGGGGTACACCAAGAGACCCAGTACTTC.

The rearrangement links TRBV5-1 to TRBJ2-4; 8 positions match TRBD2. The germline V gene encodes CDR1 SGHRS and CDR2 YFSETQ. V lost 6 bases and J lost 0; bases outside the gene matches: 5. The CDR3 length is 15 residues. In DNA, the CDR3 is TGCGCCAGCACATTTGCGGGAGGAGCCAAAAACATTCAGTACTTC. Amino acids: CASTFAGGAKNIQYF.

The chain couples TRBV19 to TRBJ2-3; tentatively, D is TRBD1 (5 bases). Germline assignment: CDR1 LNHDA and CDR2 SQIVND (reference sequence). This CDR3 is 18 amino acids long. Trimming took off 6 bases at V and 1 base at J, with 23 bases between the two ends. CDR3 loop: CASSPLGQRTLGTDTQYF. Written as DNA, the CDR3 is TGTGCCAGTAGCCCCCTAGGACAAAGAACCCTAGGCACAGATACGCAGTATTTT.

This chain joins TRBV5-1 and TRBJ2-7, with TRBD2 matching 13 bases. Losses at the gene ends were 3 bases for V and 4 bases for J; bases not matched to a gene: 4. The germline gives CDR1 SGHRS, CDR2 YFSETQ. This CDR3 has 15 amino acids. The CDR3 protein is CASSSRTSGGYEQYF. CDR3 nucleotide sequence: TGCGCCAGCAGCTCGCGGACTAGCGGGGGTTACGAGCAGTACTTC.

The V and J genes are TRBV27 and TRBJ1-2, with TRBD1 as a possible D gene (6 bases). Trimming pared 2 bases from V and 6 bases from J, leaving 10 bases between. The CDR3 is made up of 13 amino acids. CDR1 is MNHEY, CDR2 SMNVEV, per germline (reference sequence). CDR3 region: CASSLNHRDGYTF. In DNA, the CDR3 is TGTGCCAGCAGTTTAAATCACAGGGATGGCTACACCTTC.

The gene calls are TRBV19 and TRBJ1-5, with a possible D match to TRBD1 (6 bases). Trimming removed 6 bases at V and 5 bases at J, with 11 bases between. CDR1 and CDR2 (germline): LNHDA, SQIVND (reference sequence). The CDR3 runs 13 residues. The DNA for the CDR3 is TGTGCCAGTAGCACAGGGAGAGATCAGCCCCAGCATTTT. Translating gives CASSTGRDQPQHF.

This rearrangement joins TRBV2 to TRBJ1-2; no clear D gene. The CDR3 loop spans 13 amino acids. CDR1 and CDR2 from the germline V gene are SNHLY and FYNNEI. Trimming removed 6 bases from V and 8 bases from J, with 16 bases in between. In DNA form, the CDR3 reads TGTGCCAGCAGGGACTCTTGGAGAGCGGGCTACACCTTC. Translating gives CASRDSWRAGYTF.

Comment on this clone: The sample contains more than one DNA sequence encoding this CDR3. The CDR3 reads CSVARNEQFF. CDR3 nucleotide sequence: TGCAGCGTTGCTAGGAATGAGCAGTTCTTC. The V call is TRBV29-1, the J call TRBJ2-1; D ambiguous. The length of the CDR3 is 10 residues. Germline V lookup: CDR1 SQVTM, CDR2 ANQGSEA. Trimming cost V 4 bases and J 7 bases, with 5 bases left between them.